Listed here is a single TCR beta chain. Its specificity is unknown. The sample is drawn from a study of early stage breast cancer tumors. Study as a whole: Invasive lobular carcinomas made up about 35% of the 12 ER+/PR+/HER2- tumors. Samples were sequenced at 9 to 10-fold average coverage. Study observations and caveats: Tumors had roughly 2.5-fold higher T cell density than normal breast.

Germline CDR1 is SNHLY and CDR2 is FYNNEI. V was cut by 7 bases and J by 4 bases, with 10 bases left in between. The CDR3 is 13 residues long. Each sample had two DNA replicates, roughly 0.5 ug blood or 1.5 ug tissue. TCRdb's table, derived via immunoSEQ multiplex PCR, lists solely in-frame clones and lacks some. The table has about 28,000 clones, roughly 81% seen once; the top ten hold about 4.5%. Sample: blood. The source is a person aged 35 to 50 with breast cancer. The J gene is TRBJ1-4, the V gene TRBV2; tentative D call: TRBD1 (6 bases). The CDR3 DNA reads as TGTGCCAGCACACGACAGGTTAATGAAAAACTGTTTTTT. Translated: CASTRQVNEKLFF.